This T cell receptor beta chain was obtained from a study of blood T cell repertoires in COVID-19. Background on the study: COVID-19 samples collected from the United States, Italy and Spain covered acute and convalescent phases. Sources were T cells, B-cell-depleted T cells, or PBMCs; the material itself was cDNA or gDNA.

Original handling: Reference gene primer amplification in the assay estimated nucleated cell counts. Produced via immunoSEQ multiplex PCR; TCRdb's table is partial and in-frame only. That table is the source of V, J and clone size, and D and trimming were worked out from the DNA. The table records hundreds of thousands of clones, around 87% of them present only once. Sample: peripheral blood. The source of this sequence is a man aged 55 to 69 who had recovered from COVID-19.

Written as DNA, the CDR3 is TGTGCCAGCACTCCACAGGGTACAGATACGCAGTATTTT. This encodes CASTPQGTDTQYF. This sequence joins TRBV6-5 and TRBJ2-3, with TRBD1 as a possible D gene (6 bases). The CDR3 is 13 amino acids. Germline assignment: CDR1 MNHEY and CDR2 SVGAGI. Deletions cut 7 bases from V and 3 bases from J, with 11 bases between.